The clone carrying this TCR beta chain turned up a few times. What it binds is unknown. This specimen belongs to a study of beta chain features in type 1 diabetes. Study-level points and caveats: In type 1 diabetes patients, VDJ junctions had fewer insertions; deletions at these junctions were more frequent. TCRB CDR3s from Type 1 diabetes patients were moderately but significantly shorter in all four CD4+ subsets.

The whole isolated RNA underwent reverse transcription, so sequencing captured expressed TCRB transcripts. Using immunoSEQ multiplex PCR, the repertoire was profiled, and TCRdb retains in-frame clones only, with some absent. The repertoire has hundreds of thousands of clones, roughly an eighth of them found once; the top ten carry roughly 0.0097%. Source material: naive CD4+ T cells from blood. The clonotype comes from a woman aged 18 to 35 with type 1 diabetes.

CDR3 residues: CSAAVEYGYTF. In nucleotides, the CDR3 is TGCAGTGCCGCCGTGGAGTATGGCTACACCTTC. V is TRBV20-1 and J is TRBJ1-2; D uncertain. Trimming removed 6 bases from V and 5 bases from J, with 10 bases in between. The CDR3 totals 11 residues. Germline V gene sequence: CDR1 DFQATT, CDR2 SNEGSKA (reference sequence).